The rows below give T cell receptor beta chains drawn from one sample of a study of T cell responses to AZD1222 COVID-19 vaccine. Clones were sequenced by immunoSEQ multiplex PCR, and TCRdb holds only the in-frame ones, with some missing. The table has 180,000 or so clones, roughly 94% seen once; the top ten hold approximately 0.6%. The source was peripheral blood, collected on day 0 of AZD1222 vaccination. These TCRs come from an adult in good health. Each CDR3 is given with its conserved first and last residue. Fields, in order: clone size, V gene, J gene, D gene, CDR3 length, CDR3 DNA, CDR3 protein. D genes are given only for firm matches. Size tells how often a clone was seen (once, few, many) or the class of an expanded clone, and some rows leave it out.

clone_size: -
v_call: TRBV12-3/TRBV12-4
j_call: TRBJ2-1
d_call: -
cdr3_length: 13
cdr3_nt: TGTGCCAGCAGTCCCGGGACCCTGGGGGAGCAGTTCTTC
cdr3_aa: CASSPGTLGEQFF

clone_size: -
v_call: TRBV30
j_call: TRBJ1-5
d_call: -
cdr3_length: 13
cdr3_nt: TGTGCCTGGAACCGGGATAGCAATCAGCCCCAGCATTTT
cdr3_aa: CAWNRDSNQPQHF

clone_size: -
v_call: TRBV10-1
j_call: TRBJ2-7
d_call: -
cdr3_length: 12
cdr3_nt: TGCGCCAGCAGTGAGTACGGTGGCGAGCAGTACTTC
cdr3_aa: CASSEYGGEQYF

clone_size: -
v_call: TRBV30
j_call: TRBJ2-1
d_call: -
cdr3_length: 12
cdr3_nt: TGTGCCTGGAGTGTACTGAGAAATGAGCAGTTCTTC
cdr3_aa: CAWSVLRNEQFF

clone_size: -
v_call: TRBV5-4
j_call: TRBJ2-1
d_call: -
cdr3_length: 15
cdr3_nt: TGTGCCAGCAGCTTGGCGGGGTCGCGGGGCAATGAGCAGTTCTTC
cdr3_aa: CASSLAGSRGNEQFF

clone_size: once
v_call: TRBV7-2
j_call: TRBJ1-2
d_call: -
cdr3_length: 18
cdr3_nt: TGTGCCAGCAGCCCGTTACTAAGGGGTGCCGGCAAGAGCTCTGGCTACACCTTC
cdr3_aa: CASSPLLRGAGKSSGYTF

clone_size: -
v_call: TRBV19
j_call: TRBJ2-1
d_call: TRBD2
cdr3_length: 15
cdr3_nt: TGTGCCAGTAGTGTCGGGACTAAGGGGTACAATGAGCAGTTCTTC
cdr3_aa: CASSVGTKGYNEQFF

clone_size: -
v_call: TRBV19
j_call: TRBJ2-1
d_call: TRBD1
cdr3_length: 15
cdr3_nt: TGTGCCAGTAGTATAAACCCGACAGGGATAAATGAGCAGTTCTTC
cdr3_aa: CASSINPTGINEQFF

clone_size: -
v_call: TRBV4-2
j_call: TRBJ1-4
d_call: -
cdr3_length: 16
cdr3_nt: TGTGCCAGCAGCCAAAACTACCCCGGGGCTAATGAAAAACTGTTTTTT
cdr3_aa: CASSQNYPGANEKLFF

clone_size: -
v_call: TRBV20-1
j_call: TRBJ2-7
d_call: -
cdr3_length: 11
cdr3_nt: TGCAGTGGCGGGATTAGGGACGAGCAGTACTTC
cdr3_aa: CSGGIRDEQYF

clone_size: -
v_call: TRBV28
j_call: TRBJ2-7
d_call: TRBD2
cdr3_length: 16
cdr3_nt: TGTGCCAGCACCCCTCCCCCACTAGCGGGATTCTACGAGCAGTACTTC
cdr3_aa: CASTPPPLAGFYEQYF

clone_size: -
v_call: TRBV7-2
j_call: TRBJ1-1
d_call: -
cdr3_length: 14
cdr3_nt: TGTGCCAGCAGCCTACCCGGGGTAGGCACTGAAGCTTTCTTT
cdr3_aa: CASSLPGVGTEAFF

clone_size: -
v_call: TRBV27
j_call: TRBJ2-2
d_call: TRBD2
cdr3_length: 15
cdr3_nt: TGTGCCAGCAGTTTATCGACTAGCGGAACCTTTAAGCTGTTTTTT
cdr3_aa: CASSLSTSGTFKLFF

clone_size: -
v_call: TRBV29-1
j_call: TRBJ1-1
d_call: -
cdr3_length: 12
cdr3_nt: TGCAGCGTCGGCGGGGCGGCCACTGAAGCTTTCTTT
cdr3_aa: CSVGGAATEAFF

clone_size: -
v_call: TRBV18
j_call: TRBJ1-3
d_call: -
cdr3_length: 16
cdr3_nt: TGTGCCAGCTCACTCCAGAAAAATCTCGCTGGAAACACCATATATTTT
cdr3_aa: CASSLQKNLAGNTIYF

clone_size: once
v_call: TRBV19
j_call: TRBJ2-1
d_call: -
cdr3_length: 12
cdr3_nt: TGTGCCAGTATAGGACCCACTTTGGTGCAGTTCTTC
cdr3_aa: CASIGPTLVQFF

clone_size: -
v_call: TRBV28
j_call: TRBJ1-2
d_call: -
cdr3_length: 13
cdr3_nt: TGTGCCAGCAGTTTAAGGTGGGCCTATGGCTACACCTTC
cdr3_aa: CASSLRWAYGYTF

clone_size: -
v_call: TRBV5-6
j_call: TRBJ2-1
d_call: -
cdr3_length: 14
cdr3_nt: TGTGCCAGCAGCTTGTCTAGCAGTAGCAATGAGCAGTTCTTC
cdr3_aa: CASSLSSSSNEQFF

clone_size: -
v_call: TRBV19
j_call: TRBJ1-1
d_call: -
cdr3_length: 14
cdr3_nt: TGTGCCAGTAATCTGGGGGGGTTCCACACTGAAGCTTTCTTT
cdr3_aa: CASNLGGFHTEAFF

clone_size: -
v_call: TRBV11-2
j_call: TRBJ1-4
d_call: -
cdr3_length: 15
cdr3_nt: TGTGCCAGCAGCCCACTTCGCCAGAAAGGGGAAAAACTGTTTTTT
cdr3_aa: CASSPLRQKGEKLFF

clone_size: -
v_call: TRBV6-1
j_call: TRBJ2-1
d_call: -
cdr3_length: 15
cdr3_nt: TGTGCCAGCAGTGGAGCCGGGACTTACTACAATGAGCAGTTCTTC
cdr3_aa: CASSGAGTYYNEQFF

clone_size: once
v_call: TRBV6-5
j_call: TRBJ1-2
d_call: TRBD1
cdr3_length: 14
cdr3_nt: TGTGCCAGCAGTTGGACAGGCTCTAACTATGGCTACACCTTC
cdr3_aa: CASSWTGSNYGYTF

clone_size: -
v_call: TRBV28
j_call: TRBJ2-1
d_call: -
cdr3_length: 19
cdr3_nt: TGTGCCAGCAGTTTAATCGCGGGGTCAGGGAGGATTTTGGGGAATGAGCAGTTCTTC
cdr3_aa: CASSLIAGSGRILGNEQFF

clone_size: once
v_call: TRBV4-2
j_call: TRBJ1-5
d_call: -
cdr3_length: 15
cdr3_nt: TGTGCCAGCAGCCAAGATTGGCGTAGCAATCAGCCCCAGCATTTT
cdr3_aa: CASSQDWRSNQPQHF

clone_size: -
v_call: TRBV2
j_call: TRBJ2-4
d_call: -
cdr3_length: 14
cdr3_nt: TGTGCCAGCAGTGAACGGGGTGTCCTCGACATTCAGTACTTC
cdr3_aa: CASSERGVLDIQYF

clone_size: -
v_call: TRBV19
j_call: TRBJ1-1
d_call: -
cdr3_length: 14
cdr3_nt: TGTGCCAGTGAATTTGGGGGGTCGAACACTGAAGCTTTCTTT
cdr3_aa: CASEFGGSNTEAFF

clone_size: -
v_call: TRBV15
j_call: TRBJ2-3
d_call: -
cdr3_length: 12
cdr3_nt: TGTGCCATAAGCGGATCCACAGATACGCAGTATTTT
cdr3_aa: CAISGSTDTQYF

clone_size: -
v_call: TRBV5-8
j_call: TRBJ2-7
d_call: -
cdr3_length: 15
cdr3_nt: TGTGCCAGCAGCTTGCGGCGGGCTACGTCCCACGAGCAGTACTTC
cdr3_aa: CASSLRRATSHEQYF